The rows below give T cell receptor beta chains drawn from one sample of a study of neoadjuvant anti-PD-1 for oral cavity cancer. Measured with immunoSEQ multiplex PCR; TCRdb has only the in-frame clones, and not every one. The data show roughly 40,000 clones, about three quarters seen once. The specimen comprised PBMCs, sampled after nivolumab (anti-PD-1) treatment. These receptors originate from a person aged 40 to 85 with oral cavity squamous cell carcinoma. Both conserved end residues are part of each CDR3. The D gene is left open where the match is weak. Expanded clones get a size class; other rows say once, few or many, or leave the size out.

V gene	clone size	D gene	J gene	CDR3 protein	CDR3 DNA
TRBV28	NA	NA	TRBJ1-1	CASTKGRPNTEAFF	TGTGCCAGCACGAAGGGGAGACCGAACACTGAAGCTTTCTTT
TRBV14	NA	TRBD1	TRBJ2-2	CASSHRQGSTGELFF	TGTGCCAGCAGCCACCGACAGGGAAGTACCGGGGAGCTGTTTTTT
TRBV25-1	NA	NA	TRBJ1-1	CASSDPGQGFTEAFF	TGTGCCAGCAGTGACCCGGGGCAGGGGTTCACTGAAGCTTTCTTT
TRBV5-1	NA	NA	TRBJ2-3	CASSLGFGDTQYF	TGCGCCAGCAGCTTGGGCTTCGGAGATACGCAGTATTTT
TRBV29-1	NA	TRBD1	TRBJ1-3	CSVRQGFGNTIYF	TGCAGCGTCAGACAGGGATTTGGAAACACCATATATTTT
TRBV6-1	NA	NA	TRBJ1-1	CASSDETGGVAFF	TGTGCCAGCAGCGATGAGACAGGAGGAGTTGCTTTCTTT
TRBV5-1	NA	NA	TRBJ2-3	CASSLAGGDTDTQYF	TGCGCCAGCAGCTTGGCAGGGGGGGACACAGATACGCAGTATTTT
TRBV7-9	NA	NA	TRBJ2-1	CASSARDKGNEQFF	TGTGCCAGCAGCGCCCGGGACAAGGGGAATGAGCAGTTCTTC
TRBV14	NA	NA	TRBJ1-2	CASSPLGWGYGYTF	TGTGCCAGCAGCCCTCTGGGGTGGGGCTATGGCTACACCTTC
TRBV7-8	NA	NA	TRBJ1-3	CASSLDGNVSGNTIYF	TGTGCCAGCAGCTTAGACGGGAACGTCTCTGGAAACACCATATATTTT
TRBV19	NA	TRBD1	TRBJ1-3	CASSQGQASSGNTIYF	TGTGCCAGTAGTCAAGGACAGGCCAGCTCTGGAAACACCATATATTTT
TRBV2	NA	NA	TRBJ1-5	CASSETEGQHF	TGTGCCAGCAGTGAAACGGAAGGTCAGCATTTT
TRBV28	NA	NA	TRBJ1-5	CASSPHQLGGNQPQHF	TGTGCCAGCAGTCCACATCAGTTAGGAGGGAACCAGCCCCAGCATTTT
TRBV2	NA	NA	TRBJ1-2	CASLVDRSAGNYGYTF	TGTGCCAGCCTAGTGGACCGATCTGCCGGGAACTATGGCTACACCTTC
TRBV7-2	few	NA	TRBJ1-2	CASSPRTEYGYTF	TGTGCCAGCAGCCCCCGGACGGAATATGGCTACACCTTC
TRBV19	NA	NA	TRBJ2-5	CASSIRQGRQETQYF	TGTGCCAGTAGTATAAGGCAGGGTCGGCAAGAGACCCAGTACTTC
TRBV25-1	NA	NA	TRBJ2-3	CASSGRRTTDTQYF	TGTGCCAGCAGTGGACGCCGCACCACAGATACGCAGTATTTT
TRBV11-3	once	NA	TRBJ2-2	CASSQQGTGELFF	TGTGCCAGCAGCCAGCAGGGCACCGGGGAGCTGTTTTTT
TRBV7-2	NA	NA	TRBJ2-2	CASKATSPGELFF	TGTGCCAGCAAGGCAACATCGCCCGGGGAGCTGTTTTTT
TRBV9	NA	NA	TRBJ2-7	CASSVGPSQGQYF	TGTGCCAGCAGCGTAGGTCCCTCCCAGGGGCAGTACTTC
TRBV2	few	NA	TRBJ1-1	CASIPGLTLATEAFF	TGTGCCAGCATCCCGGGTCTCACCTTGGCCACTGAAGCTTTCTTT
TRBV5-1	NA	NA	TRBJ2-3	CASSLEVSGTTDTQYF	TGCGCCAGCAGCTTGGAGGTTTCAGGAACCACAGATACGCAGTATTTT
TRBV28	few	NA	TRBJ1-3	CASSFRGNTIYF	TGTGCCAGCAGTTTTAGGGGAAACACCATATATTTT
TRBV6-5	NA	NA	TRBJ2-5	CASSYGSPPQETQYF	TGTGCCAGCAGTTACGGTAGTCCCCCACAAGAGACCCAGTACTTC
TRBV7-9	NA	TRBD1	TRBJ1-5	CASSLWDRDGNQPQHF	TGTGCCAGCAGCTTATGGGACAGGGACGGCAATCAGCCCCAGCATTTT
TRBV5-1	NA	NA	TRBJ2-6	CASSLGSNSGANVLTF	TGCGCCAGCAGCTTAGGCAGTAACTCTGGGGCCAACGTCCTGACTTTC
TRBV7-3	NA	NA	TRBJ2-2	CASRLLGGTGELFF	TGTGCCAGCCGCTTGCTCGGTGGAACCGGGGAGCTGTTTTTT
TRBV15	NA	NA	TRBJ2-4	CATSQPEGAKNIQYF	TGTGCCACCAGCCAACCCGAGGGAGCCAAAAACATTCAGTACTTC
TRBV27	few	NA	TRBJ2-3	CASSDPSTDTQYF	TGTGCCAGCTCCGATCCCAGCACAGATACGCAGTATTTT
TRBV7-9	NA	NA	TRBJ1-2	CASTPNWGGESGYTF	TGTGCCAGCACCCCTAACTGGGGGGGCGAGTCTGGCTACACCTTC
TRBV25-1	NA	NA	TRBJ1-2	CASSEVAGNYGYTF	TGTGCCAGCAGTGAAGTGGCAGGCAACTATGGCTACACCTTC
TRBV19	few	TRBD1	TRBJ1-1	CASTSLAGQGASEAFF	TGTGCCAGTACCTCCCTGGCGGGACAGGGGGCTTCTGAAGCTTTCTTT
TRBV5-4	NA	TRBD2	TRBJ2-1	CASSLGHTLSGGYNEQFF	TGTGCCAGCAGCTTGGGACACACCCTTAGCGGGGGATACAATGAGCAGTTCTTC
TRBV7-3	NA	NA	TRBJ2-1	CASSSLGWNEQFF	TGTGCCAGCAGCTCCTTGGGTTGGAATGAGCAGTTCTTC
TRBV30	NA	NA	TRBJ1-1	CAWSGGTTEAFF	TGTGCCTGGAGTGGGGGGACCACTGAAGCTTTCTTT
TRBV4-2	NA	NA	TRBJ2-1	CASSQVSIRESRWNEQFF	TGTGCCAGCAGCCAAGTCAGTATAAGGGAGAGCCGTTGGAATGAGCAGTTCTTC
TRBV5-1	NA	TRBD2	TRBJ2-5	CASSSTSGRAIETQYF	TGCGCCAGCAGCTCGACTAGCGGGAGGGCAATTGAGACCCAGTACTTC
TRBV7-9	NA	NA	TRBJ1-3	CASSLTETSSGNTIYF	TGTGCCAGCAGCCTTACCGAGACTTCCTCTGGAAACACCATATATTTT
TRBV20-1	NA	NA	TRBJ2-5	CSARISEAQYF	TGCAGTGCTAGAATTAGCGAGGCCCAGTACTTC
TRBV2	NA	NA	TRBJ1-1	CASRLRGGTEAFF	TGTGCCAGCAGACTGCGGGGGGGAACTGAAGCTTTCTTT
TRBV7-9	NA	NA	TRBJ2-7	CASSPGAYEQYF	TGTGCCAGCAGCCCTGGCGCTTACGAGCAGTACTTC
TRBV5-1	NA	NA	TRBJ1-6	CASSLVLGSYSPLHF	TGCGCCAGCAGCTTGGTTCTAGGGAGTTATTCACCCCTCCACTTT
TRBV9	NA	NA	TRBJ1-1	CASSTGPEPNTEAFF	TGTGCCAGCAGCACCGGCCCCGAACCGAACACTGAAGCTTTCTTT
TRBV5-1	NA	NA	TRBJ2-7	CASSQQGHEQYF	TGCGCCAGCAGCCAGCAGGGGCACGAGCAGTACTTC
TRBV14	few	TRBD2	TRBJ2-1	CASSLAGGTNNEQFF	TGTGCCAGCAGCCTAGCGGGAGGGACGAACAATGAGCAGTTCTTC
TRBV25-1	few	NA	TRBJ1-1	CASSEGGRTEAFF	TGTGCCAGCAGTGAAGGGGGGCGCACTGAAGCTTTCTTT
TRBV28	NA	NA	TRBJ2-7	CASSFQSWPYEQYF	TGTGCCAGCAGTTTCCAGTCGTGGCCCTACGAGCAGTACTTC